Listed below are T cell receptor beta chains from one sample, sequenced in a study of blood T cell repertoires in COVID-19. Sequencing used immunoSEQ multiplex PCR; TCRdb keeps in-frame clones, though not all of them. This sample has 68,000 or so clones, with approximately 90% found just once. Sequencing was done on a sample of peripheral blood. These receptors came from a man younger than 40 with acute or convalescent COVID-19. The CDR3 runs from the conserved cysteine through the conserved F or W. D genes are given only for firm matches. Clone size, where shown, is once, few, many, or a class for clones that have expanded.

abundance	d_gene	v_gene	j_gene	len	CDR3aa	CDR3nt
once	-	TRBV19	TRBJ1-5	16	CASRDRVNYSNQPQHF	TGTGCCAGTAGGGACAGAGTAAACTATAGCAATCAGCCCCAGCATTTT
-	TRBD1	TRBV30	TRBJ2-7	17	CAWSGLGGTGGSYEQYF	TGTGCCTGGAGCGGCCTCGGGGGGACAGGGGGTTCCTACGAGCAGTACTTC
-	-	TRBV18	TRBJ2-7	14	CASSPYKNSYEQYF	TGTGCCAGCTCACCATACAAGAACTCCTACGAGCAGTACTTC
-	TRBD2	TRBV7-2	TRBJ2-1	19	CASSPSPGTSASSYNEQFF	TGTGCCAGCAGCCCTAGTCCCGGGACTAGCGCTAGCTCCTACAATGAGCAGTTCTTC
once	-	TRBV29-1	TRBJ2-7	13	CSVVAQLDYEQYF	TGCAGCGTTGTAGCGCAGCTAGACTACGAGCAGTACTTC
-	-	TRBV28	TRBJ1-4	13	CASRSQGDEKLFF	TGTGCCAGCAGGTCCCAAGGGGATGAAAAACTGTTTTTT
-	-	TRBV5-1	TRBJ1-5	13	CASSPGGGQPQHF	TGCGCCAGCAGCCCGGGAGGGGGTCAGCCCCAGCATTTT
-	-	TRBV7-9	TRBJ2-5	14	CASSRVDLPGTQYF	TGTGCCAGCAGCCGAGTGGACTTACCGGGGACCCAGTACTTC
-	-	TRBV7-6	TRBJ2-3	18	CASSPGKTESIRTDTQYF	TGTGCCAGCAGCCCGGGAAAGACCGAATCGATCCGCACAGATACGCAGTATTTT
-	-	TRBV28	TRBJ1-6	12	CASSRGKTPLHF	TGTGCCAGCAGTCGGGGGAAAACACCCCTCCACTTT
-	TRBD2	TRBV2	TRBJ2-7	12	CASGTSRHEQYF	TGTGCCAGCGGGACTAGTCGGCACGAGCAGTACTTC
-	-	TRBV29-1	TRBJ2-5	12	CSEWGGEETQYF	TGCAGCGAGTGGGGCGGGGAAGAGACCCAGTACTTC
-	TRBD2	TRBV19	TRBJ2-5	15	CASSKNTAGEETQYF	TGTGCCAGTAGTAAAAACACAGCGGGAGAAGAGACCCAGTACTTC
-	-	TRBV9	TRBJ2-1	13	CASSVAPTGEQFF	TGTGCCAGCAGCGTAGCGCCTACAGGAGAGCAGTTCTTC
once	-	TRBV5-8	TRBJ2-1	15	CASSILGGGRNEQFF	TGTGCCAGCAGCATCCTAGGGGGGGGCCGCAATGAGCAGTTCTTC
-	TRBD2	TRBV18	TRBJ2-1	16	CASSNQTSVSYNEQFF	TGTGCCAGCTCAAATCAGACTAGCGTATCTTACAATGAGCAGTTCTTC
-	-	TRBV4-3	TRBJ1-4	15	CASSRSRGTSEKLFF	TGCGCCAGCAGCCGGTCCCGGGGGACTTCGGAAAAACTGTTTTTT
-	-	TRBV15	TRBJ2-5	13	CATSRAGEETQYF	TGTGCCACCAGCAGAGCGGGGGAAGAGACCCAGTACTTC
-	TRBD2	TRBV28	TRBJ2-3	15	CATKLAGPFTDTQYF	TGTGCCACCAAACTAGCGGGACCATTCACAGATACGCAGTATTTT
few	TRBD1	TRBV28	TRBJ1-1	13	CASRGTGNTEAFF	TGTGCCAGCAGGGGGACAGGGAACACTGAAGCTTTCTTT
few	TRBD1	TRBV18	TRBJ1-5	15	CASSAGQGYNQPQHF	TGTGCCAGCTCAGCGGGACAGGGGTACAATCAGCCCCAGCATTTT
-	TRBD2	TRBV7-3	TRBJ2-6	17	CASSVDGRATGANVLTF	TGTGCCAGCAGCGTAGACGGGAGGGCGACTGGGGCCAACGTCCTGACTTTC
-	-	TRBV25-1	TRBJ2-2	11	CASGGSGELFF	TGTGCCAGTGGGGGCTCCGGGGAGCTGTTTTTT
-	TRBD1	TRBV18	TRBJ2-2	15	CASSPQGALSRELFF	TGTGCCAGCTCACCACAGGGGGCTCTTTCAAGGGAGCTGTTTTTT
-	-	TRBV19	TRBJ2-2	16	CASSPRTDSNTGELFF	TGTGCCAGTAGTCCCCGGACAGATTCGAACACCGGGGAGCTGTTTTTT
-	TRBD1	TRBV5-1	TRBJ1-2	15	CASSSSRTGRFGYTF	TGCGCCAGCAGCTCCAGTCGGACAGGCCGCTTTGGCTACACCTTC
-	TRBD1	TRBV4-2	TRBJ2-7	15	CASSQEEDRAYEQYF	TGTGCCAGCAGCCAAGAGGAGGACAGGGCCTACGAGCAGTACTTC
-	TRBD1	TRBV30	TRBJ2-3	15	CARNSGTGITDTQYF	TGTGCCCGTAATTCGGGGACAGGAATCACAGATACGCAGTATTTT
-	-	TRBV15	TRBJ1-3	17	CATSRSLDRLSGNTIYF	TGTGCCACCAGCAGATCCCTTGACAGATTGTCTGGAAACACCATATATTTT
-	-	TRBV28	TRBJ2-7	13	CASSPAGVYEQYF	TGTGCCAGCAGTCCGGCCGGGGTGTACGAGCAGTACTTC
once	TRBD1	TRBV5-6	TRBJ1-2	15	CASSWGTVTNYGYTF	TGTGCCAGCAGCTGGGGGACAGTGACAAACTATGGCTACACCTTC
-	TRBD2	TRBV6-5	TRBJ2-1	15	CASSLAESSYNEQFF	TGTGCCAGCAGCCTAGCGGAGAGCTCCTACAATGAGCAGTTCTTC
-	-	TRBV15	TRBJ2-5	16	CATSRDQGPSGETQYF	TGTGCCACCAGCAGAGATCAGGGCCCTTCTGGAGAGACCCAGTACTTC
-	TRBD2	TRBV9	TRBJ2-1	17	CASSESLSSGSYNEQFF	TGTGCCAGCAGCGAGTCACTCTCTAGCGGGAGTTACAATGAGCAGTTCTTC
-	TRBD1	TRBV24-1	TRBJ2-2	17	CATSDPRDRGQTGELFF	TGTGCCACCAGTGACCCCCGGGACAGGGGGCAGACCGGGGAGCTGTTTTTT
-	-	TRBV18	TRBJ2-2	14	CASSRGRDTGELFF	TGTGCCAGCTCACGGGGGCGTGACACCGGGGAGCTGTTTTTT
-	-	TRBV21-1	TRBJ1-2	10	CASSQGRDTF	TGTGCCAGCTCGCAGGGGCGCGACACCTTC
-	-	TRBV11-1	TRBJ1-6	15	CASSLQRSSHSPLHF	TGTGCCAGCAGCTTACAACGGTCGTCTCATTCACCCCTCCACTTT
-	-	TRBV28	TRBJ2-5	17	CASTEPRQLNVEETQYF	TGTGCCAGCACTGAACCCCGACAGTTAAACGTTGAAGAGACCCAGTACTTC
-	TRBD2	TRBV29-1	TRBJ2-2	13	CSAGTSLTGELFF	TGCAGCGCCGGGACTAGCCTCACCGGGGAGCTGTTTTTT
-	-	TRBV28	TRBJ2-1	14	CASTLGLDNNEQFF	TGTGCCAGCACTCTCGGACTCGATAACAATGAGCAGTTCTTC
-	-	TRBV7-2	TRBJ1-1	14	CASSPGQKNTEAFF	TGTGCCAGCAGCCCCGGACAGAAGAACACTGAAGCTTTCTTT
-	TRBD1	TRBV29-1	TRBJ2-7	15	CSVENTGTGAIQQYF	TGCAGCGTTGAAAATACCGGGACAGGTGCCATCCAGCAGTACTTC
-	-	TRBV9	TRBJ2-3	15	CASSVGGRNTDTQYF	TGTGCCAGCAGCGTAGGTGGGAGAAACACAGATACGCAGTATTTT
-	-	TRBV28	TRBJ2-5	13	CASSDRFDKTQYF	TGTGCCAGCTCAGACAGGTTTGACAAGACCCAGTACTTC
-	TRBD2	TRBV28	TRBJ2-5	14	CASSFGGGQETQYF	TGTGCCAGCAGTTTCGGGGGGGGTCAAGAGACCCAGTACTTC
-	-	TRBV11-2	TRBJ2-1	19	CASSPTDSPYKSAYNEQFF	TGTGCCAGCAGCCCCACGGATAGCCCCTATAAGTCCGCATACAATGAGCAGTTCTTC
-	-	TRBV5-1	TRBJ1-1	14	CASSYPGGNTEAFF	TGCGCCAGCAGCTATCCGGGAGGGAACACTGAAGCTTTCTTT
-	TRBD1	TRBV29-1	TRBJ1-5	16	CSVEDGGQETNQPQHF	TGCAGCGTTGAAGATGGGGGACAGGAGACCAATCAGCCCCAGCATTTT
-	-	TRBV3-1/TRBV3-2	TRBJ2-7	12	CASSQASYEQYF	TGTGCCAGCAGCCAAGCGAGCTACGAGCAGTACTTC
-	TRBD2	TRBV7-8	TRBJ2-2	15	CASRDRLAGAGELFF	TGTGCCAGCAGGGATCGTCTAGCGGGAGCCGGGGAGCTGTTTTTT
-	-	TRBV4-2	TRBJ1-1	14	CASRERVMNTEAFF	TGTGCCAGCAGAGAGAGGGTGATGAACACTGAAGCTTTCTTT
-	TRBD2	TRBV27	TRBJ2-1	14	CASSLSGLASEQFF	TGTGCCAGCAGTTTATCCGGACTAGCTAGTGAGCAGTTCTTC
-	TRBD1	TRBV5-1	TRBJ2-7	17	CASKGTGGYGGVYEQYF	TGCGCCAGCAAAGGGACAGGGGGCTACGGGGGTGTCTACGAGCAGTACTTC
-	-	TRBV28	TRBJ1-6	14	CASSRRTAYSPLHF	TGTGCCAGCAGCCGACGGACAGCGTATTCACCCCTCCACTTT